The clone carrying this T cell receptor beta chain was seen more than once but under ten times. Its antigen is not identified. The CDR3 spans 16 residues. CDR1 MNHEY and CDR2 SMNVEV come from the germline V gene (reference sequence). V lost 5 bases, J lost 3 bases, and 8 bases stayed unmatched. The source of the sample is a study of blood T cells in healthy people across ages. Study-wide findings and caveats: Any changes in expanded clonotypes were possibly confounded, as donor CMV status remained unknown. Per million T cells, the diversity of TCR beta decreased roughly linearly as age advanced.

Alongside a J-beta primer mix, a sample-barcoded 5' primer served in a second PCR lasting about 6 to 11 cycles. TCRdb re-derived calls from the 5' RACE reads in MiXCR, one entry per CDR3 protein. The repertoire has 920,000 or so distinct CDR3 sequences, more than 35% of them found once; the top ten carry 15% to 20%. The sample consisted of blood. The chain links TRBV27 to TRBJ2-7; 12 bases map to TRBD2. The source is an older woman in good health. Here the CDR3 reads CASSPGTSGPFYEQYF. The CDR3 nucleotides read TGTGCCAGCAGTCCGGGGACTAGCGGGCCCTTCTACGAGCAGTACTTC.